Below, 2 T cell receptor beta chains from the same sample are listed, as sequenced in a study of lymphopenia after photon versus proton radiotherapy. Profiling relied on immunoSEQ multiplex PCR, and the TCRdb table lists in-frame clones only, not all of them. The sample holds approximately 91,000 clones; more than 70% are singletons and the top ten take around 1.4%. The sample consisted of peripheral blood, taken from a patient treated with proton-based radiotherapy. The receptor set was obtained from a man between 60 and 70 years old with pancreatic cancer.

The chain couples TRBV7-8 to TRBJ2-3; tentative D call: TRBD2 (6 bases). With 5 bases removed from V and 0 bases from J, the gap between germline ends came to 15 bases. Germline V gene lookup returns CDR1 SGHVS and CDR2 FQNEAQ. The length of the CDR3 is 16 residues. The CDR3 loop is CASSPAVSGSTDTQYF. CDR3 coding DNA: TGTGCCAGCAGCCCCGCTGTAAGCGGGAGCACAGATACGCAGTATTTT.

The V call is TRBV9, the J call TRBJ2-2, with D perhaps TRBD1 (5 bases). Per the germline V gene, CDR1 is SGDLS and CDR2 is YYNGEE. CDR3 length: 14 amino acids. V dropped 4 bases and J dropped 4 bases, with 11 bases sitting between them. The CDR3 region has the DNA TGTGCCAGCAGCATCTCTCAGGGCACCGGGGAGCTGTTTTTT. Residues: CASSISQGTGELFF.